Sequencing of this TCR beta chain was carried out in a study of cytomegalovirus exposure and HLA in healthy donors. PCR employed 60 Vbeta and 13 Jbeta primers. Clones were sequenced by immunoSEQ multiplex PCR, and TCRdb holds only the in-frame ones, with some missing. The sample records about 82,000 clones, about 77% being singletons. At the time of sampling, donors were nominally healthy, though unrecorded immune exposures were likely. Per the germline V gene, CDR1 is SEHNR and CDR2 is FQNEAQ (reference sequence). This CDR3 spans 17 amino acids. V was pared by 0 bases and J by 10 bases, with 19 bases between.

The sequencing sample was made of PBMCs. This TCR was recovered from a man between 50 and 59 years old in good health and CMV-seronegative. The chain joins TRBV7-9 to TRBJ1-6; possibly TRBD1 for D (6 bases). The CDR3 is CASSLARGRDNRSPLHF. The CDR3 DNA reads TGTGCCAGCAGCTTAGCCAGGGGTAGGGATAATCGGTCACCCCTCCACTTT.